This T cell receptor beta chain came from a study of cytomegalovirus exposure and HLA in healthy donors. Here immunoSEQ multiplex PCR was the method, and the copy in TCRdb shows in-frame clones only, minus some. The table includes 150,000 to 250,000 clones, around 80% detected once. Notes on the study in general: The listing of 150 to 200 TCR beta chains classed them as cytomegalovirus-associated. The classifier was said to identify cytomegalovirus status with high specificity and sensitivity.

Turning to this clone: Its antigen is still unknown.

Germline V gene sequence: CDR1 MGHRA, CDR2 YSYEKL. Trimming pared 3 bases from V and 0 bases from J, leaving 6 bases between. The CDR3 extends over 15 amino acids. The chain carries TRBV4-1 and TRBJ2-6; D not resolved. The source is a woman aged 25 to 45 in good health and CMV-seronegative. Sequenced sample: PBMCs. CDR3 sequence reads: CASSQTSSGANVLTF. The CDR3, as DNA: TGCGCCAGCAGCCAGACAAGCTCTGGGGCCAACGTCCTGACTTTC.